The 2 T cell receptor beta chains reported below all come from one sample, sequenced in a study of human T cells and chemical hapten exposure. MiXCR was run by TCRdb on the RACE reads, yielding one entry per CDR3 protein. The sample holds over 300,000 distinct CDR3 sequences, around 5.5% seen once. Stated time point: pre-sensitization, week 0. The treatment was: therapeutic diphenylcyclopropenone sensitization with weekly scalp DPC. The input for sequencing was whole blood, taken in connection with sensitization to the hapten diphenylcyclopropenone (DPC). The receptors come from a woman between 45 and 65 years old with alopecia areata. Some clones in this sample may be carry-over from other donors' samples.

Ten or more counts support this clonotype. This rearrangement joins TRBV4-3 to TRBJ1-1; D call uncertain. V was shortened by 0 bases and J by 5 bases, with 13 bases between the two germline ends. Germline CDR1 and CDR2: LGHNA and YSLEER. The CDR3 contains 15 residues. This chain's CDR3 is CASSQERTKWTEAFF. The CDR3 nucleotides read TGCGCCAGCAGCCAAGAGAGGACTAAATGGACTGAAGCTTTCTTT.

The table lists this clonotype with many counts. The gene calls are TRBV12-3 or TRBV12-4 and TRBJ2-3, with a weak D call TRBD1 (5 bases). The germline V and J ends were trimmed by 7 bases and 6 bases, with 20 bases remaining between them. The CDR3 extends over 15 amino acids. The CDR3 region is CASIIAGSPVDTQYF. As DNA, the CDR3 is TGTGCCAGCATTATCGCAGGGTCACCCGTCGATACGCAGTATTTT.